The clone carrying this T cell receptor beta chain was counted ten times or more. The antigen remains undetermined. TCRdb recomputed calls from the RT-PCR reads with MiXCR, one row per CDR3 protein. The table records 290,000 or so distinct CDR3 sequences, about 20% of them present only once. Germline values: CDR1 SQVTM, CDR2 ANQGSEA. V was shortened by 1 base and J by 4 bases, with 7 bases between the two germline ends. The CDR3 contains 12 residues. The sample comes from a study of response to subunit inactivated influenza vaccine. Study-wide results and limits: A suggestion made by the authors is that each seasonal influenza vaccination recruits few new T cells.

The clonotype comes from a man between 50 and 75 years old who received an inactivated influenza vaccine. The V call is TRBV29-1, the J call TRBJ1-1; D unresolved. Specimen: PBMCs from blood, collected about 19 months after vaccination. The CDR3 sequence is CSVEGLSTEAFF. CDR3 nucleotide sequence: TGCAGCGTTGAAGGGCTCAGCACTGAAGCTTTCTTT.